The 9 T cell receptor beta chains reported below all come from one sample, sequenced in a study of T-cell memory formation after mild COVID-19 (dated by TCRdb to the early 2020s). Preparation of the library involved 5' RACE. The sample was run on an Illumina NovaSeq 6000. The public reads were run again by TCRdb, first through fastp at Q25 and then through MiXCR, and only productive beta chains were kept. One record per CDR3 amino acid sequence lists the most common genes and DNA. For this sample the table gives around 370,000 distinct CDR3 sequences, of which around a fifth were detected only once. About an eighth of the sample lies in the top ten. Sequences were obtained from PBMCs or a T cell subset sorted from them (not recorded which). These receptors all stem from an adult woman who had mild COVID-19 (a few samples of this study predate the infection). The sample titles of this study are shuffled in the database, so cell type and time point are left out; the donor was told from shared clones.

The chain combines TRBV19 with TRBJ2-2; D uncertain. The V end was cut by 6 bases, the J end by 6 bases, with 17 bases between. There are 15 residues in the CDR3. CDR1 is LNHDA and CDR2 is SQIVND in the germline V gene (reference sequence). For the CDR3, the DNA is TGTGCCAGTAGAGGGTCGGACCTAGGGCCCGGGGAGCTGTTTTTT. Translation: CASRGSDLGPGELFF.

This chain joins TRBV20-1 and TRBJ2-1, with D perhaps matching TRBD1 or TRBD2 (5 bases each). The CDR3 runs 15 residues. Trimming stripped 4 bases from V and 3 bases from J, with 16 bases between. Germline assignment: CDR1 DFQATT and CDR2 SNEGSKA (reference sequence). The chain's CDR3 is CSANGAPQLYNEQFF. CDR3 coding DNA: TGCAGTGCTAACGGGGCGCCCCAGCTCTACAATGAGCAGTTCTTC.

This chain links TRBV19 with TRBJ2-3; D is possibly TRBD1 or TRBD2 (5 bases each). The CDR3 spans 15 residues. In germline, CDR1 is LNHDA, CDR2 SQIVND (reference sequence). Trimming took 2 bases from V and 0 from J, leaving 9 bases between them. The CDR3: CASSISGQSTDTQYF. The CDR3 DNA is TGTGCCAGTAGTATATCGGGGCAGAGCACAGATACGCAGTATTTT.

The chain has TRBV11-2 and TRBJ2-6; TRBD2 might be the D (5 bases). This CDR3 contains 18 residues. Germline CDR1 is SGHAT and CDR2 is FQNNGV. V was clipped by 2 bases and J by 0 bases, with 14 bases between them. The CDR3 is CASSLKLPGDSGANVLTF. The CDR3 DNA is TGTGCCAGCAGCTTAAAATTACCCGGGGACTCTGGGGCCAACGTCCTGACTTTC.

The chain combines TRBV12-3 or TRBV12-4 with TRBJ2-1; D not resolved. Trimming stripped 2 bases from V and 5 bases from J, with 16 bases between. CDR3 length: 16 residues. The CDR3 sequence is CASSLPIGPVHNEQFF. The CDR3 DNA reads TGTGCCAGCAGTTTACCTATCGGTCCAGTCCACAATGAGCAGTTCTTC.

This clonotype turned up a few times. Here the CDR3 DNA reads TGCAGCGTTATGCCGGAAACCTACAATGAGCAGTTCTTC. It encodes CSVMPETYNEQFF. The rearrangement joins TRBV29-1 to TRBJ2-1; D gene unclear. The V end lost 5 bases, the J end lost 2 bases, and 10 bases lay between the germline ends. Germline V gene sequence: CDR1 SQVTM, CDR2 ANQGSEA. This CDR3 spans 13 amino acids.

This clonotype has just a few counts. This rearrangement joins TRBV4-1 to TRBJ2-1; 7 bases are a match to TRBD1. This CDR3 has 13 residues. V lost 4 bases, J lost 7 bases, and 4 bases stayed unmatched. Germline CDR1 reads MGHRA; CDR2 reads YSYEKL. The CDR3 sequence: CASSLPQGNEQFF. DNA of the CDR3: TGCGCCAGCAGCCTGCCACAGGGGAATGAGCAGTTCTTC.

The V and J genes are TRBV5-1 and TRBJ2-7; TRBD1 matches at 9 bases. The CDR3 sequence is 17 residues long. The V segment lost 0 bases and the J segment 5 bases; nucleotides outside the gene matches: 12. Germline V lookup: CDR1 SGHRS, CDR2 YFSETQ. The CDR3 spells CASSLVGTGTPRDEQYF. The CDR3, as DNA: TGCGCCAGCAGCTTGGTAGGGACAGGGACCCCTCGTGACGAGCAGTACTTC.

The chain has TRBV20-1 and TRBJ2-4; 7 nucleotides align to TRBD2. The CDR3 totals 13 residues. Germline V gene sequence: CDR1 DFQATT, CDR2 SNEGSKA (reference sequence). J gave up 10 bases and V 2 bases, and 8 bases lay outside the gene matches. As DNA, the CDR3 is TGCAGTGCTAGATATGGGGGGGTGACGATTCAGTACTTC. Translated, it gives CSARYGGVTIQYF.